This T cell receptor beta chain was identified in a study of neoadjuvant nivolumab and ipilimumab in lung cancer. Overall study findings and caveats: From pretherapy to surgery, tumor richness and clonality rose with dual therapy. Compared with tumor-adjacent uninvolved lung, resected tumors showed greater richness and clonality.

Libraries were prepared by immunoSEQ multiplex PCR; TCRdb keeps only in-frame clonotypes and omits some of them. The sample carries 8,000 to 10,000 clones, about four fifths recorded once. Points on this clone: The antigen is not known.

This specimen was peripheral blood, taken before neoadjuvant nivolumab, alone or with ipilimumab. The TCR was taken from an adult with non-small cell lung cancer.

DNA for the CDR3: TGTGCCAGTAGTTGGAGGGGTAGCGATGAGCAGTTCTTC. Translated, it gives CASSWRGSDEQFF. This chain connects TRBV19 to TRBJ2-1; D perhaps matches TRBD2 (6 bases). The V and J ends lost 5 bases and 8 bases respectively, with 13 bases between them. This CDR3 spans 13 amino acids. Looked up from germline, CDR1 is LNHDA and CDR2 is SQIVND (reference sequence).